These 5 T cell receptor beta chains came from one sample sequenced in a study of shared clonotypes between healthy human individuals (dated by TCRdb to 2020 to 2022). For the CD8 naive samples, CD45RO-negative cells were positively selected for CCR7, yielding a CD45RA+CCR7+ population from which TemRA cells were excluded. Libraries were built with the immunoSEQ multiplex PCR assay. TCRdb re-hosts the immuneACCESS table, in-frame sequences only. Its copies lack some clones; in the studies checked, an unresolved V gene accounts for under half of them, and the cause for the rest is not known. Recorded for this sample are approximately 2,200,000 clones; approximately 94% of them occurred a single time. The ten largest clones take up roughly 1.8% of the sample. The sequencing input was naive CD8+ T cells from PBMCs. The intended sense of this specimen's cell subset or site label: CD45RA+CCR7+. These receptors all stem from a young man in good health. Some clones in this sample may be carry-over from other donors' samples.

Points on this clone: The sample holds other DNA sequences that translate to the same CDR3. The chain has TRBV7-9 and TRBJ2-5; the D gene could be TRBD1 or TRBD2 (5 bases each). In germline, CDR1 is SEHNR, CDR2 FQNEAQ (reference sequence). This CDR3 has 14 residues. Trimming pared 2 bases from V and 3 bases from J, leaving 10 bases between. The CDR3 DNA is TGTGCCAGCAGCTTACCGGGGACGGAAGAGACCCAGTACTTC. Amino acids: CASSLPGTEETQYF.

The chain joins TRBV6-5 to TRBJ1-1; D remains unclear. V was trimmed by 0 bases and J by 1 base, leaving 9 bases between them. Germline CDR1 and CDR2: MNHEY and SVGAGI. The CDR3 runs 15 residues. In nucleotides, the CDR3 is TGTGCCAGCAGTTACTCGGGTCTCGGGAACACTGAAGCTTTCTTT. The encoded protein is CASSYSGLGNTEAFF.

The rearrangement uses TRBV5-8 and TRBJ2-5, with 11 bases aligning to TRBD2. V gave up 2 bases and J gave up 5 bases; unmatched junction bases: 2. CDR3 length: 14 residues. Germline CDR1 reads SGHTS; CDR2 reads YDEGEE. Here the CDR3 DNA reads TGTGCCAGCAGCTTCGGGACTAGCGGCGAGACCCAGTACTTC. Encoded protein: CASSFGTSGETQYF.

The chain combines TRBV15 with TRBJ2-6; TRBD1 might be the D (6 bases). The V gene lost 5 bases and the J gene lost 0 bases, with 11 bases spanning the gap. The CDR3 spans 16 residues. Germline V gives CDR1 LNHNV, CDR2 YYDKDF (reference sequence). In nucleotides, the CDR3 is TGTGCCACCAGCGACAGGTTGCTCTCTGGGGCCAACGTCCTGACTTTC. Translating it yields CATSDRLLSGANVLTF. The full variable domain, rest sourced from reference TRBV15 and TRBJ2-6, is DAMVIQNPRYQVTQFGKPVTLSCSQTLNHNVMYWYQQKSSQAPKLLFHYYDKDFNNEADTPDNFQSRRPNTSFCFLDIRSPGLGDTAMYLCATSDRLLSGANVLTFGAGSRLTVL.

This chain uses TRBV2 with TRBJ1-2, with D tentatively TRBD1 (5 bases). The CDR3 covers 16 residues. CDR1 is SNHLY, CDR2 FYNNEI, per germline. V was clipped by 6 bases and J by 4 bases, with 21 bases between them. The CDR3 protein is CASRGPRDHTLYGYTF. In nucleotides, the CDR3 is TGTGCCAGCAGAGGGCCCCGGGACCACACACTCTATGGCTACACCTTC.